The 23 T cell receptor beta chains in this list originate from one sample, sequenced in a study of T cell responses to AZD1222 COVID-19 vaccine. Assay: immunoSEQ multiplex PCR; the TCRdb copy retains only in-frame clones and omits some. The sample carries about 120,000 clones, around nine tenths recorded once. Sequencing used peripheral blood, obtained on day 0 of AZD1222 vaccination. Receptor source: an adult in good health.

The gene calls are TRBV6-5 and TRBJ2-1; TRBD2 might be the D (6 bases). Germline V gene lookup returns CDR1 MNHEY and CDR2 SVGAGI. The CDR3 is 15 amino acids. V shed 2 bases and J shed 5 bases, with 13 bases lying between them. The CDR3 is CASSYVLARDNEQFF. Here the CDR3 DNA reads TGTGCCAGCAGTTACGTCCTAGCGAGGGACAATGAGCAGTTCTTC.

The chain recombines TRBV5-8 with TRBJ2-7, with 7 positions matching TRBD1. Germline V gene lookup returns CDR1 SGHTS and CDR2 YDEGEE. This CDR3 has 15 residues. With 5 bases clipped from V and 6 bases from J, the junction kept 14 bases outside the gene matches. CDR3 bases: TGTGCCAGCAGACCGACAGGGCTGATTATGAGCGAGCAGTACTTC. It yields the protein CASRPTGLIMSEQYF.

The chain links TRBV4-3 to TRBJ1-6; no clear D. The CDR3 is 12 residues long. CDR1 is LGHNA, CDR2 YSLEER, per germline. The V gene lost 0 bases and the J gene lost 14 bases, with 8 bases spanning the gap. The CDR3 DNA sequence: TGCGCCAGCAGCCAAGAAGCTGGGGCCCTCCACTTT. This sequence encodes CASSQEAGALHF.

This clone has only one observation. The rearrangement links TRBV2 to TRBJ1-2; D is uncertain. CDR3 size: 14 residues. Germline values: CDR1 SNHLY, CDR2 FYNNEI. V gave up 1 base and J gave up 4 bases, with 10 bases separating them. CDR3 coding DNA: TGTGCCAGCAGTGAAGGGCAGAGGTTCTATGGCTACACCTTC. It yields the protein CASSEGQRFYGYTF.

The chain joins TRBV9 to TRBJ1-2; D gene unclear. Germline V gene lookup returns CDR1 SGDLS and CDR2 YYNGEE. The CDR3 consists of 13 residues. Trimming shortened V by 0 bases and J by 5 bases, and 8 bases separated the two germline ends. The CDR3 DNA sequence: TGTGCCAGCAGCGTAGGTACAGATTATGGCTACACCTTC. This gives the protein CASSVGTDYGYTF.

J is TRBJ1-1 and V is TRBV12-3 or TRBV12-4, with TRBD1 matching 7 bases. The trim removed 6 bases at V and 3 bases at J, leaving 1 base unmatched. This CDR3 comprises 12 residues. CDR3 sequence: CASSTGDTEAFF. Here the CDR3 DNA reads TGTGCCAGCAGCACAGGGGACACTGAAGCTTTCTTT.

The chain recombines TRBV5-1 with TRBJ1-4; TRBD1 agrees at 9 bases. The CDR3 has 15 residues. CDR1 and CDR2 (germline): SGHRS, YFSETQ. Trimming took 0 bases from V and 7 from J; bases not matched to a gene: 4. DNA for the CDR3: TGCGCCAGCAGCTTGGGGATGACAGGGGGTGAAAAACTGTTTTTT. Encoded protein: CASSLGMTGGEKLFF.

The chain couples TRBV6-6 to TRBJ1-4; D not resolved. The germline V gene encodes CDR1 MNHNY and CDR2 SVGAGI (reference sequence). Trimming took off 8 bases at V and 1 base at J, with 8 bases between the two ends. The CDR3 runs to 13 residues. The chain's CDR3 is CASLGGTNEKLFF. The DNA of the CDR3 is TGTGCCAGCCTAGGTGGAACTAATGAAAAACTGTTTTTT.

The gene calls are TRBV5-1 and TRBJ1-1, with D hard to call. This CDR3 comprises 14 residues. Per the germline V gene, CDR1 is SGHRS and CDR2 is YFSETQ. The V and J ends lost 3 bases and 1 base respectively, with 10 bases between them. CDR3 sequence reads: CASSYDPGNTEAFF. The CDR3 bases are TGCGCCAGCAGCTACGACCCAGGGAACACTGAAGCTTTCTTT.

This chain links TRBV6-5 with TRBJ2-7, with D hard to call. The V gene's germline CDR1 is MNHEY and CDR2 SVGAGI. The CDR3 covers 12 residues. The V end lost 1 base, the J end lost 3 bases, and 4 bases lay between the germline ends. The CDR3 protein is CASSYYGYEQYF. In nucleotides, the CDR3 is TGTGCCAGCAGTTACTACGGCTACGAGCAGTACTTC.

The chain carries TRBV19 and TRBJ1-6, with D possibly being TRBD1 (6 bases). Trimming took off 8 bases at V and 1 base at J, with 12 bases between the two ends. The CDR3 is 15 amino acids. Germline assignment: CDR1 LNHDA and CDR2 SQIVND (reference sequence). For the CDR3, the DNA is TGTGCCAGTGCGACAGGAGGGTCCTATAATTCACCCCTCCACTTT. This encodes CASATGGSYNSPLHF.

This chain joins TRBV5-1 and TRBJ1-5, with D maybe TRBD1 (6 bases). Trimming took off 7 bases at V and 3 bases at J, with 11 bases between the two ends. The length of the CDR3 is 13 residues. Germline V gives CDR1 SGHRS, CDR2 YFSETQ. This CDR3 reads CASRRGPNQPQHF. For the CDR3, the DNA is TGCGCCAGCCGCAGGGGTCCCAATCAGCCCCAGCATTTT.

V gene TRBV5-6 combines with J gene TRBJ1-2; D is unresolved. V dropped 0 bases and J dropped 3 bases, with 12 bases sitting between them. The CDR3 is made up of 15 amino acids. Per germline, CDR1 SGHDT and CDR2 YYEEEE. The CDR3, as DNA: TGTGCCAGCAGCTTGGGGTCGGGTAGCGACTATGGCTACACCTTC. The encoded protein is CASSLGSGSDYGYTF.

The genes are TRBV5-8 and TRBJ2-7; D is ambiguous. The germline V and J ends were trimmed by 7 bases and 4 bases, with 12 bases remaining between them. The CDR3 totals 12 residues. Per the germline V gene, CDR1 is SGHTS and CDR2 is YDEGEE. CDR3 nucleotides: TGTGCCAGCGCCCTTGACGGGTACGAGCAGTACTTC. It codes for CASALDGYEQYF.

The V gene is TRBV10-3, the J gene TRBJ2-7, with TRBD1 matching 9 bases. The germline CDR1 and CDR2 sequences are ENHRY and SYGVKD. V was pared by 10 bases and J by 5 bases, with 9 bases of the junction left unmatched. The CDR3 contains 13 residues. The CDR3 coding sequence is TGTGCCACAAGCGGGACAGGGCGCAACGAGCAGTACTTC. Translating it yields CATSGTGRNEQYF.

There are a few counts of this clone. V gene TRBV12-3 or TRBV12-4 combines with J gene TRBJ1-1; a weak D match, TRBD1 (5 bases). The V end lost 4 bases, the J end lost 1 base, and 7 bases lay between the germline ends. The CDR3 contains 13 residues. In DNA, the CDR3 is TGTGCCAGCAGTTCTGGGACGAACACTGAAGCTTTCTTT. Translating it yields CASSSGTNTEAFF.

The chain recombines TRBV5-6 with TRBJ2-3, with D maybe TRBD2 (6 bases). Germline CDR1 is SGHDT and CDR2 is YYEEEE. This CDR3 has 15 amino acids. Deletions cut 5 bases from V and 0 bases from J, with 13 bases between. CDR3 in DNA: TGTGCCAGCAGTTTCCCTAGCGAAAGCACAGATACGCAGTATTTT. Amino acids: CASSFPSESTDTQYF.

Here the CDR3 reads CASSLVGRRDTQYF. CDR3 coding DNA: TGTGCCAGCAGTTTGGTCGGGAGGAGAGATACGCAGTATTTT. The chain has TRBV27 and TRBJ2-3, with 7 bases lining up with TRBD2. V lost 3 bases to trimming and J lost 5 bases; unmatched junction nucleotides: 5. Germline CDR1 is MNHEY and CDR2 is SMNVEV (reference sequence). This CDR3 region has 14 residues.

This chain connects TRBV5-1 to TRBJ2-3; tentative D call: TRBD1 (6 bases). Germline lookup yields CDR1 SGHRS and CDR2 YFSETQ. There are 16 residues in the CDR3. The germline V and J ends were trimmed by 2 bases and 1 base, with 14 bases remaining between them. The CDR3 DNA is TGCGCCAGCAGCTTAGGCCCACAGGGAGGCACAGATACGCAGTATTTT. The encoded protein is CASSLGPQGGTDTQYF.

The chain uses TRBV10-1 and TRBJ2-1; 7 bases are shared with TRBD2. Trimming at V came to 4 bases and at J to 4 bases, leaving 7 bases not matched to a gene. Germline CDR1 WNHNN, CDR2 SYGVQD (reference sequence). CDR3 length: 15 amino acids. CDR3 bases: TGCGCCAGCAGTGGGAGCGGGAAGGGTTACAATGAGCAGTTCTTC. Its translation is CASSGSGKGYNEQFF.

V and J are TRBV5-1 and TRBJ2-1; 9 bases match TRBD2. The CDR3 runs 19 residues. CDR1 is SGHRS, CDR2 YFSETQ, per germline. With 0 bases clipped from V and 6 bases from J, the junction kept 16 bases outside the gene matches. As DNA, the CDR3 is TGCGCCAGCAGCTTGGAATTGTCGCGGGAGGGCCGGTCGGGCAATGAGCAGTTCTTC. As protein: CASSLELSREGRSGNEQFF.

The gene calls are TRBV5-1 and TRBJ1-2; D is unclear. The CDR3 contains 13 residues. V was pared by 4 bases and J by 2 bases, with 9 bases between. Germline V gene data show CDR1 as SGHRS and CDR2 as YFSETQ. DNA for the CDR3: TGCGCCAGCAGCCAGAGAGACAACTATGGCTACACCTTC. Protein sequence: CASSQRDNYGYTF.

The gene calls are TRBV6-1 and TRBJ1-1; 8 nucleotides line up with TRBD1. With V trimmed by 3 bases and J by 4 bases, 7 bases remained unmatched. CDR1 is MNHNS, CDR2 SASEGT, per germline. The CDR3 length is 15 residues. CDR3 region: CASSDLAGGGTEAFF. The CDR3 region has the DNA TGTGCCAGCAGTGACCTCGCAGGGGGCGGCACTGAAGCTTTCTTT.